This TCR beta chain derives from a study of blood T cell repertoires in COVID-19. Overall study context: The United States, Italy and Spain provided the acute and convalescent COVID-19 samples. PBMCs, B-cell-depleted T cells, or T cells provided the cDNA or gDNA that made up the material.

The CDR3 is made up of 16 amino acids. The germline CDR1 and CDR2 sequences are SGHRS and YFSETQ. Trimming removed 0 bases from V and 4 bases from J, with 14 bases in between. Original data processing: From reference gene primer amplification, estimates of nucleated cell counts were derived. Libraries were prepared by immunoSEQ multiplex PCR; TCRdb keeps only in-frame clonotypes and omits some of them. Clonal size and the V and J genes are those of that table, whereas D and trimming came from the DNA. This table holds about 44,000 clones, 88% found once. The clonotype was recovered from a woman in her thirties or forties with acute or convalescent COVID-19. This rearrangement joins TRBV5-1 to TRBJ1-3, with D unclear. The sequenced material came from peripheral blood. DNA of the CDR3: TGCGCCAGCAGCTTGGAGGGAGGGCAAATCGGAAACACCATATATTTT. Amino acid sequence: CASSLEGGQIGNTIYF. Looking up the rest from reference TRBV5-1 and TRBJ1-3 gives the full variable domain: KAGVTQTPRYLIKTRGQQVTLSCSPISGHRSVSWYQQTPGQGLQFLFEYFSETQRNKGNFPGRFSGRQFSNSRSEMNVSTLELGDSALYLCASSLEGGQIGNTIYFGEGSWLTVV.